One sample yielded the 18 T cell receptor beta chains listed below, sequenced in a study of shared clonotypes between healthy human individuals. Sequenced by immunoSEQ multiplex PCR; TCRdb stores in-frame clones only, minus some. Of under 750,000 clones listed, around 77% are singletons. Sequencing input: memory CD4+ T cells sorted from blood. The subset is: CD45RA-negative fraction. These receptors were taken from a woman younger than 45 in good health.

The V and J genes are TRBV5-4 and TRBJ2-1; TRBD1 matches 10 bases. The CDR3 is 15 amino acids. Per germline, CDR1 SGHNT and CDR2 YYREEE (reference sequence). V lost 3 bases, J lost 7 bases, and 7 bases stayed unmatched. The CDR3 sequence is CASSSPGQGFNEQFF. CDR3 coding DNA: TGTGCCAGCAGCTCCCCGGGACAGGGGTTTAATGAGCAGTTCTTC.

This clone was observed at least ten times. V and J are TRBV30 and TRBJ2-1; perhaps TRBD1 as D (5 bases). There are 16 residues in the CDR3. V shed 3 bases and J shed 8 bases, with 23 bases lying between them. Germline V gene sequence: CDR1 GTSNPN, CDR2 SVGIG (reference sequence). CDR3 sequence: CAWRAWGTVAVDEQFF. CDR3 bases: TGTGCCTGGAGGGCTTGGGGCACAGTGGCCGTCGATGAGCAGTTCTTC. Full variable domain (rest looked up from reference TRBV30 and TRBJ2-1): SQTIHQWPATLVQPVGSPLSLECTVEGTSNPNLYWYRQAAGRGLQLLFYSVGIGQISSEVPQNLSASRPQDRQFILSSKKLLLSDSGFYLCAWRAWGTVAVDEQFFGPGTRLTVL.

The V and J genes are TRBV6-6 and TRBJ1-4; D gene unclear. V gave up 7 bases and J gave up 12 bases, with 15 bases separating them. The germline gives CDR1 MNHNY, CDR2 SVGAGI (reference sequence). CDR3 length: 12 amino acids. The CDR3 loop reads CASKDGDGELFF. As DNA, the CDR3 is TGTGCCAGCAAAGATGGAGACGGGGAACTGTTTTTT.

The chain links TRBV28 to TRBJ1-2; unclear D gene. In germline, CDR1 is MDHEN, CDR2 SYDVKM. The CDR3 has 12 residues. The ends were cut back, 6 bases at V and 4 bases at J, with 9 bases in the middle. CDR3 region: CASSDLGYGYTF. In DNA form, the CDR3 reads TGTGCCAGCAGCGATCTAGGCTATGGCTACACCTTC.

The J gene is TRBJ2-7, the V gene TRBV27; 8 bases align to TRBD2. The ends lost 4 bases at V and 3 bases at J; junction bases unmatched: 8. This CDR3 is 15 amino acids long. Germline V gives CDR1 MNHEY, CDR2 SMNVEV (reference sequence). This CDR3 is CASSSRTSRVYEQYF. The CDR3 DNA sequence: TGTGCCAGCAGTTCCCGGACTAGCAGGGTCTACGAGCAGTACTTC.

This clone was recorded a few times. V gene TRBV2 combines with J gene TRBJ1-5, with TRBD1 matching 7 bases. In germline, CDR1 is SNHLY, CDR2 FYNNEI. The CDR3 spans 15 residues. The V and J ends lost 6 bases and 0 bases, in that order; junction bases with no gene match: 5. CDR3 protein: CASRGTDYSNQPQHF. The CDR3 DNA reads as TGTGCCAGCAGGGGGACAGACTATAGCAATCAGCCCCAGCATTTT.

This chain uses TRBV27 with TRBJ2-2; TRBD1 matches 7 bases. The ends lost 6 bases at V and 3 bases at J; junction bases unmatched: 7. Germline CDR1 is MNHEY and CDR2 is SMNVEV (reference sequence). CDR3 length: 15 amino acids. The CDR3 nucleotides are TGTGCCAGCAGCGCAAGGGGGCCGGACACCGGGGAGCTGTTTTTT. Protein: CASSARGPDTGELFF.

The chain uses TRBV5-1 and TRBJ2-1, with 9 bases lining up with TRBD2. J lost 7 bases, V lost 0 bases, and 8 bases had no gene match. Germline assignment: CDR1 SGHRS and CDR2 YFSETQ. This CDR3 contains 16 residues. CDR3 in DNA: TGCGCCAGCAGCTTGGATAGCGGGAGTCCGGGGAATGAGCAGTTCTTC. It codes for CASSLDSGSPGNEQFF. The full variable domain, completed using reference TRBV5-1 and TRBJ2-1, is KAGVTQTPRYLIKTRGQQVTLSCSPISGHRSVSWYQQTPGQGLQFLFEYFSETQRNKGNFPGRFSGRQFSNSRSEMNVSTLELGDSALYLCASSLDSGSPGNEQFFGPGTRLTVL.

This rearrangement joins TRBV5-1 to TRBJ1-2; a weak D match, TRBD1 (6 bases). The CDR3 extends over 15 amino acids. Germline CDR1 reads SGHRS; CDR2 reads YFSETQ. The V gene lost 6 bases and the J gene lost 5 bases, with 20 bases spanning the gap. In nucleotides, the CDR3 is TGCGCCAGCACCCCGATTCCGGGGGCGCAATATGGCTACACCTTC. It encodes CASTPIPGAQYGYTF.

Here the CDR3 reads CASSPGGSGANVLTF. The CDR3 DNA is TGTGCCAGCAGCCCCGGGGGTTCTGGGGCCAACGTCCTGACTTTC. The V and J genes are TRBV7-2 and TRBJ2-6; maybe TRBD2 (6 bases). The length of the CDR3 is 15 residues. V dropped 5 bases and J dropped 1 base, with 9 bases sitting between them. Germline V gene data show CDR1 as SGHTA and CDR2 as FQGNSA.

With regard to this clone: Within the sample, other DNA sequences also encode this same CDR3. The CDR3 bases are TGTGCCATCAGTGGCACAGATACGCAGTATTTT. Protein: CAISGTDTQYF. The genes are TRBV10-3 and TRBJ2-3; D is unclear. The CDR3 is 11 residues long. Germline loops: CDR1 ENHRY, CDR2 SYGVKD. Trimming took 4 bases from V and 1 from J, leaving 0 bases between them.

The chain's CDR3 is CASSPATSYEQYF. CDR3 nucleotides: TGTGCCAGCAGCCCCGCCACCAGCTACGAGCAGTACTTC. V and J are TRBV5-4 and TRBJ2-7; D remains ambiguous. Germline V CDR1 and CDR2: SGHNT, YYREEE (reference sequence). The V and J ends lost 4 bases and 3 bases respectively, with 11 bases between them. CDR3 length: 13 residues.

V usage is TRBV5-4 and J usage is TRBJ1-2; no firm D call. The CDR3 covers 19 residues. Germline assignment: CDR1 SGHNT and CDR2 YYREEE (reference sequence). V lost 0 bases to trimming and J lost 4 bases, with 25 bases between them. CDR3 residues: CASSLVPPPRTGETYGYTF. The CDR3 DNA is TGTGCCAGCAGCTTGGTTCCGCCGCCGCGGACGGGAGAAACCTATGGCTACACCTTC.

The chain has TRBV5-4 and TRBJ2-5; 9 bases are a match to TRBD2. J lost 3 bases, V lost 2 bases, and 2 bases had no gene match. The CDR3 is 14 amino acids. The V gene's germline CDR1 is SGHNT and CDR2 YYREEE (reference sequence). This chain's CDR3 is CASSFLAGKETQYF. The CDR3 DNA reads TGTGCCAGCAGCTTTCTAGCGGGAAAAGAGACCCAGTACTTC.

This clone was recorded many times. This sequence joins TRBV19 and TRBJ1-4; possibly TRBD1 for D (5 bases). The CDR3 is made up of 16 amino acids. Trimming stripped 5 bases from V and 7 bases from J, with 20 bases between. Germline CDR1 and CDR2: LNHDA and SQIVND (reference sequence). This CDR3 is CASSGVFTRDREKLFF. The CDR3 nucleotides read TGTGCCAGTAGTGGGGTTTTCACCAGGGACCGTGAAAAACTGTTTTTT. The complete variable domain, with remaining parts taken from reference TRBV19 and TRBJ1-4, reads DGGITQSPKYLFRKEGQNVTLSCEQNLNHDAMYWYRQDPGQGLRLIYYSQIVNDFQKGDIAEGYSVSREKKESFPLTVTSAQKNPTAFYLCASSGVFTRDREKLFFGSGTQLSVL.

The genes are TRBV11-3 and TRBJ2-7, with a tentative D call TRBD1 (6 bases). The CDR3 contains 13 residues. V lost 4 bases and J lost 5, with 12 bases in between. The germline V gene encodes CDR1 SGHNT and CDR2 YENEEA. The CDR3 loop is CASSSYRVHEQYF. The CDR3 region has the DNA TGTGCCAGCAGCTCCTACAGGGTCCACGAGCAGTACTTC.

The V and J genes are TRBV7-8 and TRBJ2-7; TRBD1 aligns across 9 bases. The length of the CDR3 is 17 residues. The V gene end was trimmed by 5 bases and the J gene end by 2 bases; junction bases not matched to a gene: 13. The germline V gene has CDR1 SGHVS and CDR2 FQNEAQ. This CDR3 reads CASSPPIRDRETYEQYF. Here the CDR3 DNA reads TGTGCCAGCAGCCCACCCATCCGGGACAGGGAAACCTACGAGCAGTACTTC.

This clone was detected only a few times. The chain joins TRBV7-2 to TRBJ2-7; 10 bases map to TRBD1. V dropped 4 bases and J dropped 6; count of bases not matched to a gene: 9. This CDR3 comprises 15 residues. The V gene's germline CDR1 is SGHTA and CDR2 FQGNSA. For the CDR3, the DNA is TGTGCCAGCAGCTCCAACCCGGGACAGGGGACCGAGCAGTACTTC. Its protein is CASSSNPGQGTEQYF.